There are a few counts of the clone carrying this T cell receptor (beta chain). Libraries were made from TCR beta cDNA, and they carried unique molecular identifiers. Using its own MiXCR run on the PCR reads, TCRdb lists one record per CDR3 protein. The sample contains hundreds of thousands of distinct CDR3 sequences, roughly two fifths of which appear only once. This sample is drawn from a study of post-analysis software for immune sequencing data. The TCR was taken from a girl between 10 and 17 years old with multiple sclerosis. The sequenced material came from blood.

DNA for the CDR3: TGCGCCAGCAGCCTCGGGACAGGGGAGGTATCCAAAAACATTCAGTACTTC. Encoded protein: CASSLGTGEVSKNIQYF. The rearrangement uses TRBV5-1 and TRBJ2-4; TRBD1 matches at 10 bases. The CDR3 extends over 17 amino acids. V gave up 4 bases and J gave up 2 bases; unmatched junction bases: 9. From germline, CDR1 is SGHRS and CDR2 YFSETQ.